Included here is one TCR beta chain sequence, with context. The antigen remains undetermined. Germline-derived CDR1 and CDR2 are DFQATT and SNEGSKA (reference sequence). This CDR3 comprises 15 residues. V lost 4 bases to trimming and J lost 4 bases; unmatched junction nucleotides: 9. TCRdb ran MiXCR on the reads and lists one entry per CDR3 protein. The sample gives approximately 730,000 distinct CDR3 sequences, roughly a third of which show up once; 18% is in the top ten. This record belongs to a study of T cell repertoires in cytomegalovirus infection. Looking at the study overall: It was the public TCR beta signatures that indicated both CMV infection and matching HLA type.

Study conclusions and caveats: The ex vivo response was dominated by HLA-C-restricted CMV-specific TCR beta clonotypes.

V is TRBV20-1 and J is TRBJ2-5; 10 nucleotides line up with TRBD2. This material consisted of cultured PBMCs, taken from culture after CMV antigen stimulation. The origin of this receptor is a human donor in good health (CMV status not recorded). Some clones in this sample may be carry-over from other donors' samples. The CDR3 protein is CSAISGLAGVETQYF. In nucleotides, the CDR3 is TGCAGTGCTATTTCAGGGCTAGCGGGAGTAGAGACCCAGTACTTC.